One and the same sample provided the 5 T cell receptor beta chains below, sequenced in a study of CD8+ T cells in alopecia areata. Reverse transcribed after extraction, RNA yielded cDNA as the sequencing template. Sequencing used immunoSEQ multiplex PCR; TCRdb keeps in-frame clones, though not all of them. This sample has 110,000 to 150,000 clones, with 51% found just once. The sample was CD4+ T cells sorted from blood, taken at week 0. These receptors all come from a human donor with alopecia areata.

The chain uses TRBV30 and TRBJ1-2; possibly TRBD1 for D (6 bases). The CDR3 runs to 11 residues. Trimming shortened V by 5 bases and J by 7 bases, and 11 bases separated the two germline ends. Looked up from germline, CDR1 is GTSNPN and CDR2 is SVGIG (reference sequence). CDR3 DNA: TGTGCCTGGGGTCGGACAGTTGGCTACACCTTC. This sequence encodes CAWGRTVGYTF.

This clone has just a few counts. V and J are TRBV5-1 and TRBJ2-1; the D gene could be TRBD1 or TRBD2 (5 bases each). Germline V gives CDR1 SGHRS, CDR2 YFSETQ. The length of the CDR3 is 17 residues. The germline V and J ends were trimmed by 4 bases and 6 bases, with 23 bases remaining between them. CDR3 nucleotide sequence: TGCGCCAGCAGCAGCCCTTACCGACAAAGGGACCGCAATGAGCAGTTCTTC. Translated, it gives CASSSPYRQRDRNEQFF.

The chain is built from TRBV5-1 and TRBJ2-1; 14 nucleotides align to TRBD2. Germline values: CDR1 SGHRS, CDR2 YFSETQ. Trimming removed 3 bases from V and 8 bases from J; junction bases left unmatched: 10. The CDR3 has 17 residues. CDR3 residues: CASSSQTSGRASDEQFF. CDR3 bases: TGCGCCAGCAGCTCCCAGACTAGCGGGAGGGCCTCGGATGAGCAGTTCTTC.

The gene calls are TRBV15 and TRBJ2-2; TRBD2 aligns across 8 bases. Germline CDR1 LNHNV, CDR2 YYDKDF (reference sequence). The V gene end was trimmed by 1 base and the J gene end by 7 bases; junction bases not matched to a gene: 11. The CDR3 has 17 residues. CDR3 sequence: CATSRARAGVSVGELFF. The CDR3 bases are TGTGCCACCAGCAGAGCTCGAGCGGGAGTTTCGGTCGGGGAGCTGTTTTTT. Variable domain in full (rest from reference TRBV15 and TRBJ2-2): DAMVIQNPRYQVTQFGKPVTLSCSQTLNHNVMYWYQQKSSQAPKLLFHYYDKDFNNEADTPDNFQSRRPNTSFCFLDIRSPGLGDTAMYLCATSRARAGVSVGELFFGEGSRLTVL.

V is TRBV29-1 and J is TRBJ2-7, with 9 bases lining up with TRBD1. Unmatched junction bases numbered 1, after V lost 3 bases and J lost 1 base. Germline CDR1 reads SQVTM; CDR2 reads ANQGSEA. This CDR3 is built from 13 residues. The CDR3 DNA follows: TGCAGCGTTGATGGGACAGGGTCCTACGAGCAGTACTTC. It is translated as CSVDGTGSYEQYF.